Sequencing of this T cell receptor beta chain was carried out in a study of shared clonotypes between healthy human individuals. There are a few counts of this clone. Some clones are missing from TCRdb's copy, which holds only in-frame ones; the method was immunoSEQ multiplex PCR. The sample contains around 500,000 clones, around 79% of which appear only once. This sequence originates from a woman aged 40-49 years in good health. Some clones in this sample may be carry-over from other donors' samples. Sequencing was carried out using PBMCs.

CDR3 protein: CASSVNRGGELFF. The CDR3 DNA is TGCGCCAGCAGCGTAAACAGGGGCGGGGAGCTGTTTTTT. This chain joins TRBV5-1 and TRBJ2-2; 7 bases align to TRBD1. V lost 4 bases, J lost 7 bases, and 4 bases stayed unmatched. CDR1 is SGHRS and CDR2 is YFSETQ in the germline V gene. This CDR3 spans 13 amino acids.